This TCR beta chain was documented in a study of pediatric ulcerative colitis. Each sample received Survey-level depth of up to 500,000 reads. The data were produced by immunoSEQ multiplex PCR, yet TCRdb's version contains in-frame clones alone and is incomplete. Here the sample spans around 10,000 clones, approximately 80% being singletons. On this clone itself: As yet, its antigen is unknown.

Findings of the study overall: All ulcerative colitis patients, but no controls, carried a couple of rectal clonotypes. Blood-rectal clonal overlap within each person was significantly higher in ulcerative colitis patients than controls. This repertoire reflects total lymphocytes rather than subpopulations like regulatory T cells.

The rectum was sampled with one to two pinch biopsies at colonoscopy. Source material: gut tissue. The TCR sequence derives from a girl aged 10 to 17 who was a control in a study of pediatric ulcerative colitis.

The CDR3, as DNA: TGTGCCAGCAGCTCCCCTCGGGCCCAAGAGACCCAGTACTTC. Encoded protein: CASSSPRAQETQYF. The genes are TRBV7-9 and TRBJ2-5; D uncertain. Germline loops: CDR1 SEHNR, CDR2 FQNEAQ (reference sequence). V lost 4 bases to trimming and J lost 1 base, with 10 bases between them. The CDR3 loop spans 14 amino acids. Together with reference TRBV7-9 and TRBJ2-5, the CDR3 gives the full variable domain: DTGVSQNPRHKITKRGQNVTFRCDPISEHNRLYWYRQTLGQGPEFLTYFQNEAQLEKSRLLSDRFSAERPKGSFSTLEIQRTEQGDSAMYLCASSSPRAQETQYFGPGTRLLVL.